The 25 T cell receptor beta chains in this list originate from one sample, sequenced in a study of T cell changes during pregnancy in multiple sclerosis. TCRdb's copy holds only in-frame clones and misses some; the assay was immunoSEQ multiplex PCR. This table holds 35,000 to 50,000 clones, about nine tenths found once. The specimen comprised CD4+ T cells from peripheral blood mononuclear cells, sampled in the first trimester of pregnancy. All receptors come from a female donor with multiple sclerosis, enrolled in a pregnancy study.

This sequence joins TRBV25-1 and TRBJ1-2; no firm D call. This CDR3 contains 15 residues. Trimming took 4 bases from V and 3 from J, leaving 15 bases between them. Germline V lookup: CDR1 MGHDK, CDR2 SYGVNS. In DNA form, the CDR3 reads TGTGCCAGCAGTGGAGAGACACCCACAGACTATGGCTACACCTTC. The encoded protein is CASSGETPTDYGYTF.

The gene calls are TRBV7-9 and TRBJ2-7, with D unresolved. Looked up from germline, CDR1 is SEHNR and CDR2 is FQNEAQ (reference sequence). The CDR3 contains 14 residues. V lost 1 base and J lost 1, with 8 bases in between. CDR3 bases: TGTGCCAGCAGCTTAGGAGGCGGATCCTACGAGCAGTACTTC. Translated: CASSLGGGSYEQYF.

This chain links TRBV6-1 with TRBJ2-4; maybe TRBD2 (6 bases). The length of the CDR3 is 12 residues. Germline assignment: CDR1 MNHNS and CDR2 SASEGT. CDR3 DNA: TGTGCACTCGAGGGACTCGCGAACATTCAGTACTTC. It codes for CALEGLANIQYF.

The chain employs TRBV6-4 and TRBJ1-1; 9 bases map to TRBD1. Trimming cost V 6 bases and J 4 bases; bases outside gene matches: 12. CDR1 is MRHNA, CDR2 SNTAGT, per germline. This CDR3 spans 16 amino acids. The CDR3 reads CASSPGTGSFSTEAFF. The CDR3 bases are TGTGCCAGCAGCCCCGGGACAGGGTCGTTTAGCACTGAAGCTTTCTTT.

Here the CDR3 DNA reads TGTGCCAGCAGCTTTGACAGGGGTGGGAACACCATATATTTT. As protein: CASSFDRGGNTIYF. The genes are TRBV7-9 and TRBJ1-3; 8 nucleotides match TRBD1. The germline V gene encodes CDR1 SEHNR and CDR2 FQNEAQ (reference sequence). This CDR3 comprises 14 residues. The V segment lost 3 bases and the J segment 7 bases; nucleotides outside the gene matches: 5. Using reference TRBV7-9 and TRBJ1-3 for the parts outside the CDR3, the full variable domain is DTGVSQNPRHKITKRGQNVTFRCDPISEHNRLYWYRQTLGQGPEFLTYFQNEAQLEKSRLLSDRFSAERPKGSFSTLEIQRTEQGDSAMYLCASSFDRGGNTIYFGEGSWLTVV.

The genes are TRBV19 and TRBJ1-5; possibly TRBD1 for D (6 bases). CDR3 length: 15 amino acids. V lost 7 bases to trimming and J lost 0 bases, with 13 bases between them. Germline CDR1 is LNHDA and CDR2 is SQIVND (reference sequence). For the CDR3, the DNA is TGTGCCAGTATCCGGACAGCCCTTAGCAATCAGCCCCAGCATTTT. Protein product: CASIRTALSNQPQHF.

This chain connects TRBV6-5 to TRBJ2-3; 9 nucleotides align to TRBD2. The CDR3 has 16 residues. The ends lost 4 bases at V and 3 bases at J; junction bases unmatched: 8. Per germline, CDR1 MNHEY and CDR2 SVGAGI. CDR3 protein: CASSWSGGRVTDTQYF. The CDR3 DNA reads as TGTGCCAGCAGTTGGTCGGGCGGGAGGGTGACAGATACGCAGTATTTT.

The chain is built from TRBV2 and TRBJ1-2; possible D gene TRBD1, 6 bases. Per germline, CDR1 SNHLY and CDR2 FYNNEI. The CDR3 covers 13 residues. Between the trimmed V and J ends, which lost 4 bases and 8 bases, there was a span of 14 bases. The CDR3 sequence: CASSGTQGWGYTF. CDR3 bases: TGTGCCAGCAGTGGGACACAGGGTTGGGGCTACACCTTC.

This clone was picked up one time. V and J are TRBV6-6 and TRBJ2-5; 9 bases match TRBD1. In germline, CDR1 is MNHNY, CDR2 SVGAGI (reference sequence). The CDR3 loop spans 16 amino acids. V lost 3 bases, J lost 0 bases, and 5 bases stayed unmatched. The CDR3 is CASSYGTGSYQETQYF. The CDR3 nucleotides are TGTGCCAGCAGTTATGGGACAGGGAGTTACCAAGAGACCCAGTACTTC.

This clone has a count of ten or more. This CDR3 is CASSSTGTGATEAFF. The CDR3 nucleotides are TGCGCCAGCAGCTCAACCGGGACAGGGGCCACTGAAGCTTTCTTT. The rearrangement links TRBV5-1 to TRBJ1-1; 10 nucleotides line up with TRBD1. V dropped 3 bases and J dropped 4; count of bases not matched to a gene: 6. Looked up from germline, CDR1 is SGHRS and CDR2 is YFSETQ. This CDR3 contains 15 residues.

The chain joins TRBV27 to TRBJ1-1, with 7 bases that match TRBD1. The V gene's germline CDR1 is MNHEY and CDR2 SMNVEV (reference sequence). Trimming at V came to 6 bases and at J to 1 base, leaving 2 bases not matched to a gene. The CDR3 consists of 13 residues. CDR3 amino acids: CASRDRQNTEAFF. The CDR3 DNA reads TGTGCCAGCAGGGACAGGCAGAACACTGAAGCTTTCTTT.

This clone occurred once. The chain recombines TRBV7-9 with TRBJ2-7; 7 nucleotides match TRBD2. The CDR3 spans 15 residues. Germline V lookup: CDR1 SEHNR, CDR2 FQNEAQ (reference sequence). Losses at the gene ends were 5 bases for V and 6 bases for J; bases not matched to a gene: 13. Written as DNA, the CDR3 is TGTGCCAGCAGCCCGAATTCGGCGGGAGAGATCGAGCAGTACTTC. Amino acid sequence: CASSPNSAGEIEQYF. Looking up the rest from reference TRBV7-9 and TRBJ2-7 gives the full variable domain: DTGVSQNPRHKITKRGQNVTFRCDPISEHNRLYWYRQTLGQGPEFLTYFQNEAQLEKSRLLSDRFSAERPKGSFSTLEIQRTEQGDSAMYLCASSPNSAGEIEQYFGPGTRLTVT.

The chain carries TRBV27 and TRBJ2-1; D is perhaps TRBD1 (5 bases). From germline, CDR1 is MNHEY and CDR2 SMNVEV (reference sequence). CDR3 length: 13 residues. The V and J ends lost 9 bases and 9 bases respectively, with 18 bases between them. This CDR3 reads CASTFDRWGEQFF. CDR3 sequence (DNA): TGTGCCAGTACATTCGACAGATGGGGTGAGCAGTTCTTC.

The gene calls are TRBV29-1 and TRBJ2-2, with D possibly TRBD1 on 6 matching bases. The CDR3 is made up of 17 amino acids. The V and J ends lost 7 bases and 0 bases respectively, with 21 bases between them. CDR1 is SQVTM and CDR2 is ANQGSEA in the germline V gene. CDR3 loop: CSAGIFTGPANTGELFF. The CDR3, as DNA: TGCAGCGCCGGAATTTTCACAGGGCCCGCGAACACCGGGGAGCTGTTTTTT.

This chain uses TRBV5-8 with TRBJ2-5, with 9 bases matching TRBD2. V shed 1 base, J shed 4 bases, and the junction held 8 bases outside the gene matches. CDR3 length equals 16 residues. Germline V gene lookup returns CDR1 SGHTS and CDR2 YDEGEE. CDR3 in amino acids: CASSLPAGGPRETQYF. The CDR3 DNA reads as TGTGCCAGCAGCTTGCCGGCGGGAGGGCCGCGAGAGACCCAGTACTTC.

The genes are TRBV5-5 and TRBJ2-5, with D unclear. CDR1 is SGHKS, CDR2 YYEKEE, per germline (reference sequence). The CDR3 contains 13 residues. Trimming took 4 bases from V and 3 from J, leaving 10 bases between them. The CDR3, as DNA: TGTGCCAGCAGCGCTGGTCCAGAAGAGACCCAGTACTTC. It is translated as CASSAGPEETQYF.

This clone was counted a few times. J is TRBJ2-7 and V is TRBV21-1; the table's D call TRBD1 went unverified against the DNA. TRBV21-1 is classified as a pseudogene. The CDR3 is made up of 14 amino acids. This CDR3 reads CARRRPGQGNEQYF. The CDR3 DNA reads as TGTGCCAGAAGACGTCCGGGACAGGGGAACGAGCAGTACTTC.

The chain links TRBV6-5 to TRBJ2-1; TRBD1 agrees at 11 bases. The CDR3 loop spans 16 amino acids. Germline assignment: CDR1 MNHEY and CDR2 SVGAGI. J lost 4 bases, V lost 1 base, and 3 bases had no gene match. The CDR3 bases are TGTGCCAGCAGTTACTTTGGGACAGGGGGATACAATGAGCAGTTCTTC. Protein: CASSYFGTGGYNEQFF.

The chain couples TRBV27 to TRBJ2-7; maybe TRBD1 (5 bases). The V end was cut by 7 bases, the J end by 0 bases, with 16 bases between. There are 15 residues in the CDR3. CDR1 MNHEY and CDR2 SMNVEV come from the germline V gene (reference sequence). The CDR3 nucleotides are TGTGCCAGCATGTGGGGCACGTCCAGCTCCTACGAGCAGTACTTC. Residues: CASMWGTSSSYEQYF.

This CDR3 is CSVDEGQLSGGYTF. CDR3 sequence (DNA): TGCAGCGTTGACGAGGGTCAGCTAAGCGGTGGCTACACCTTC. The J gene is TRBJ1-2, the V gene TRBV29-1, with D unclear. Per the germline V gene, CDR1 is SQVTM and CDR2 is ANQGSEA. V was cut by 3 bases and J by 7 bases, with 18 bases left in between. The CDR3 consists of 14 residues.

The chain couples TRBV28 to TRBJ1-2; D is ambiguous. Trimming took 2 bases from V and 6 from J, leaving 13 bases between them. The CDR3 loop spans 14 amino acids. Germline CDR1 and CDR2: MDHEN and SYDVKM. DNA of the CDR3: TGTGCCAGCAGTTTAGATCAGCGGCCCGATGGCTACACCTTC. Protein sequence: CASSLDQRPDGYTF.

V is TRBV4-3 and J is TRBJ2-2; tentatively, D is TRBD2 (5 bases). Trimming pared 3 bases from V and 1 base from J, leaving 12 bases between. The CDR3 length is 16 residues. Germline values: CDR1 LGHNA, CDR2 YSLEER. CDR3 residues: CASSHGFRENTGELFF. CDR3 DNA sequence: TGCGCCAGCAGCCACGGATTTCGGGAGAACACCGGGGAGCTGTTTTTT.

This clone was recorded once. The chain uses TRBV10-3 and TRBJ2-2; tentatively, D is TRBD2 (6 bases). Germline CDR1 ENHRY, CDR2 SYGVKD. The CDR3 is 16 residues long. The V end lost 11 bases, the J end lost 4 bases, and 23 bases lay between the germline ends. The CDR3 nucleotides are TGTGCCGCCAAACCAGCAGGGCTAGCGTTCACCGGGGAGCTGTTTTTT. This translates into CAAKPAGLAFTGELFF.

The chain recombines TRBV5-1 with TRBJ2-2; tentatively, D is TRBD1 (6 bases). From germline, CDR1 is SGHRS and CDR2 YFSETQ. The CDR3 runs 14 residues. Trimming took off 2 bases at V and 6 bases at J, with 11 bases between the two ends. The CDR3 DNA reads TGCGCCAGCAGCTTAACCACAGGGCCCGGGGAGCTGTTTTTT. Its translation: CASSLTTGPGELFF.

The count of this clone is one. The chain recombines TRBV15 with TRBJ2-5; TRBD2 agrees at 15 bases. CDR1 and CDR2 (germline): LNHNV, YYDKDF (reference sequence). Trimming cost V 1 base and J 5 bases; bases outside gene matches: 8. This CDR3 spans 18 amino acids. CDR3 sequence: CATSRAAAGTSGRETQYF. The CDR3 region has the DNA TGTGCCACCAGCAGAGCCGCAGCAGGGACTAGCGGGAGGGAGACCCAGTACTTC.